Below, 17 T cell receptor beta chains from the same sample are listed, as sequenced in a study of cytomegalovirus exposure and HLA in healthy donors. The primer mix had 60 Vbeta and 13 Jbeta primers. Clones were sequenced by immunoSEQ multiplex PCR, and TCRdb holds only the in-frame ones, with some missing. The sample shows 150,000 to 180,000 clones, 74% of them seen only once. Sequencing used PBMCs. The receptors were sampled from a man aged 25-45 years in good health and CMV-seronegative.

The J gene is TRBJ1-1, the V gene TRBV5-1, with TRBD1 matching over 8 bases. V lost 6 bases, J lost 0 bases, and 10 bases stayed unmatched. The V gene's germline CDR1 is SGHRS and CDR2 YFSETQ. The CDR3 runs 16 residues. The CDR3 DNA sequence: TGCGCCAGCAAGAGGACAGGGAGTACCATGAACACTGAAGCTTTCTTT. This codes for CASKRTGSTMNTEAFF.

This clone has just one count. This sequence joins TRBV19 and TRBJ1-1; tentatively, D is TRBD1 (5 bases). Germline CDR1 LNHDA, CDR2 SQIVND (reference sequence). This CDR3 region has 12 residues. V was shortened by 1 base and J by 11 bases, with 11 bases between the two germline ends. The CDR3 region has the DNA TGTGCCAGTAGTATAGTGGGAGGGGAGGCTTTCTTT. Amino acids: CASSIVGGEAFF. Full variable domain (remainder filled in from reference TRBV19 and TRBJ1-1): DGGITQSPKYLFRKEGQNVTLSCEQNLNHDAMYWYRQDPGQGLRLIYYSQIVNDFQKGDIAEGYSVSREKKESFPLTVTSAQKNPTAFYLCASSIVGGEAFFGQGTRLTVV.

The chain carries TRBV28 and TRBJ2-7; tentative D call: TRBD1 (6 bases). The CDR3 sequence is 13 residues long. Germline CDR1 is MDHEN and CDR2 is SYDVKM. V dropped 2 bases and J dropped 3 bases, with 8 bases sitting between them. DNA of the CDR3: TGTGCCAGCAGTTTAACAGGGCGCTACGAGCAGTACTTC. It translates to CASSLTGRYEQYF.

CDR3 nucleotide sequence: TGTGCCAGTAGTATTGCGGGCTTCTATGGCTACACCTTC. Its translation is CASSIAGFYGYTF. The chain employs TRBV19 and TRBJ1-2; no clear D. The CDR3 is made up of 13 amino acids. The germline CDR1 and CDR2 sequences are LNHDA and SQIVND (reference sequence). Between the trimmed V and J ends, which lost 3 bases and 4 bases, there was a span of 9 bases. The variable domain in full, with the rest retrieved from reference TRBV19 and TRBJ1-2, is DGGITQSPKYLFRKEGQNVTLSCEQNLNHDAMYWYRQDPGQGLRLIYYSQIVNDFQKGDIAEGYSVSREKKESFPLTVTSAQKNPTAFYLCASSIAGFYGYTFGSGTRLTVV.

This rearrangement joins TRBV28 to TRBJ2-2; 10 bases match TRBD2. Germline V gene lookup returns CDR1 MDHEN and CDR2 SYDVKM. The CDR3 is 15 amino acids. Trimming at V came to 6 bases and at J to 4 bases, leaving 5 bases not matched to a gene. CDR3 sequence reads: CASRTSGETTGELFF. The CDR3 nucleotides are TGTGCCAGCAGAACTAGCGGGGAAACCACCGGGGAGCTGTTTTTT.

This rearrangement joins TRBV15 to TRBJ1-2; a possible D gene is TRBD1 (5 bases). The V gene lost 0 bases and the J gene lost 4 bases, with 15 bases spanning the gap. The V gene's germline CDR1 is LNHNV and CDR2 YYDKDF (reference sequence). CDR3 length: 16 residues. For the CDR3, the DNA is TGTGCCACCAGCAGAGATGGGTCGGCAGGGCTCTATGGCTACACCTTC. Translated: CATSRDGSAGLYGYTF.

The gene calls are TRBV4-1 and TRBJ2-3; 10 nucleotides line up with TRBD1. The germline CDR1 and CDR2 sequences are MGHRA and YSYEKL. V was pared by 3 bases and J by 1 base, with 10 bases of the junction left unmatched. The CDR3 extends over 18 amino acids. The CDR3 bases are TGCGCCAGCAGCCAGGCCGGGACAGGGGTTGTGGGCACAGATACGCAGTATTTT. Translating gives CASSQAGTGVVGTDTQYF.

About this clone itself: The germline gene is not matched at one end of the junction; a read error may be the cause. In nucleotides, the CDR3 is TGTGCCAGCAGTTTAAGGGAGGGAGGGAACAGTGAAGCTTTCTTT. Translated, it gives CASSLREGGNSEAFF. V is TRBV27 and J is TRBJ1-1; D call uncertain. The CDR3 has 15 amino acids. CDR1 is MNHEY, CDR2 SMNVEV, per germline (reference sequence).

This clone was counted between two and nine times. The chain carries TRBV20-1 and TRBJ2-7, with D possibly being TRBD1 (6 bases). The CDR3 extends over 11 amino acids. CDR1 DFQATT and CDR2 SNEGSKA come from the germline V gene (reference sequence). V was cut by 4 bases and J by 3 bases, with 7 bases left in between. The CDR3 here is CSAIGGYEQYF. In DNA, the CDR3 is TGCAGTGCTATAGGGGGCTACGAGCAGTACTTC.

The gene calls are TRBV7-8 and TRBJ1-2; 7 bases are shared with TRBD1. V trimming: 1 base; J trimming: 6 bases; junction bases outside the gene matches: 8. The germline V gene has CDR1 SGHVS and CDR2 FQNEAQ. This CDR3 region has 15 residues. As DNA, the CDR3 is TGTGCCAGCAGCTTAGGGCAGGGGGAAAGGGATGGCTACACCTTC. It encodes CASSLGQGERDGYTF.

The chain is built from TRBV4-2 and TRBJ2-1, with 9 bases matching TRBD1. Germline V gene lookup returns CDR1 LGHNA and CDR2 YNFKEQ. V gave up 2 bases and J gave up 7 bases; unmatched junction bases: 6. This CDR3 is 15 amino acids long. The CDR3 loop reads CASSQRYRGPNEQFF. CDR3 DNA: TGTGCCAGCAGCCAAAGGTACAGGGGGCCGAATGAGCAGTTCTTC.

The rearrangement uses TRBV6-5 and TRBJ1-1; no reliable D call. The CDR3 spans 15 residues. The V end lost 0 bases, the J end lost 11 bases, and 19 bases lay between the germline ends. The germline gives CDR1 MNHEY, CDR2 SVGAGI. This CDR3 reads CASSYSISGEWYAFF. The DNA of the CDR3 is TGTGCCAGCAGTTACTCGATCTCCGGGGAGTGGTACGCTTTCTTT.

The V call is TRBV5-1, the J call TRBJ2-5; a possible D gene is TRBD1 (6 bases). Germline CDR1 is SGHRS and CDR2 is YFSETQ. V was cut by 5 bases and J by 4 bases, with 12 bases left in between. The CDR3 has 13 residues. CDR3 in amino acids: CASSVRGGETQYF. In DNA, the CDR3 is TGCGCCAGCAGTGTAAGAGGGGGAGAGACCCAGTACTTC. The complete variable domain, with remaining parts taken from reference TRBV5-1 and TRBJ2-5, reads KAGVTQTPRYLIKTRGQQVTLSCSPISGHRSVSWYQQTPGQGLQFLFEYFSETQRNKGNFPGRFSGRQFSNSRSEMNVSTLELGDSALYLCASSVRGGETQYFGPGTRLLVL.

The V gene is TRBV6-6, the J gene TRBJ1-6; D is unclear. CDR1 and CDR2 (germline): MNHNY, SVGAGI (reference sequence). V dropped 7 bases and J dropped 9 bases, with 7 bases sitting between them. This CDR3 contains 11 residues. CDR3 residues: CASTGGSPLHF. The CDR3 region has the DNA TGTGCCAGCACGGGAGGTTCACCCCTCCACTTT.

J is TRBJ1-1 and V is TRBV5-6; D gene ambiguous. CDR1 is SGHDT, CDR2 YYEEEE, per germline. This CDR3 comprises 12 residues. Trimming shortened V by 4 bases and J by 8 bases, and 12 bases separated the two germline ends. The CDR3 loop is CASSPGLTEAFF. CDR3 DNA sequence: TGTGCCAGCAGCCCAGGACTGACAGAAGCTTTCTTT.

V gene TRBV6-4 combines with J gene TRBJ2-3; 9 nucleotides align to TRBD2. Trimming removed 5 bases from V and 1 base from J; junction bases left unmatched: 1. The germline CDR1 and CDR2 sequences are MRHNA and SNTAGT. The CDR3 is 14 amino acids. In nucleotides, the CDR3 is TGTGCCAGCAGTATAGCGGGGGGCACAGATACGCAGTATTTT. It is translated as CASSIAGGTDTQYF.

This clone was recorded once. The chain couples TRBV2 to TRBJ1-1; perhaps TRBD1 as D (6 bases). CDR1 SNHLY and CDR2 FYNNEI come from the germline V gene. The CDR3 totals 14 residues. V was shortened by 6 bases and J by 3 bases, with 14 bases between the two germline ends. CDR3 loop: CASSLQGGDTEAFF. The CDR3 nucleotides are TGTGCCAGCAGCCTACAGGGTGGTGACACTGAAGCTTTCTTT.